This T cell receptor beta chain comes out of a study of cytotoxic CD8 clonotypes in ibrutinib-treated CLL. Study-wide background: Included were about a dozen relapsed/refractory and about 14 treatment-naive patients, of whom 17 to 18 were IGHV unmutated. Once patients had received a median 12 months of treatment, range 6 to 36, response samples were obtained.

Depth targeted 1 in 200,000 to 1 in 1 million T cells, averaging 10x coverage per clonotype. Sequenced by immunoSEQ multiplex PCR; TCRdb stores in-frame clones only, minus some. Here the sample spans 250,000 to 350,000 clones, approximately 76% being singletons. Comments on this clone: Its antigen is still unknown.

The CDR3 has 9 residues. The V gene's germline CDR1 is DFQATT and CDR2 SNEGSKA (reference sequence). The germline V and J ends were trimmed by 2 bases and 13 bases, with 8 bases remaining between them. Study-level findings and limits: Public clonotypes showed up rarely, and on treatment they shrank or held steady.

The receptor comes from a human donor with chronic lymphocytic leukemia. This chain uses TRBV20-1 with TRBJ1-2, with D perhaps matching TRBD1 (5 bases). Material: PBMCs, obtained at disease progression, from a patient treated with ibrutinib. In DNA form, the CDR3 reads TGCAGTGCTAGACAGGGCGGCACCTTC. As protein: CSARQGGTF.